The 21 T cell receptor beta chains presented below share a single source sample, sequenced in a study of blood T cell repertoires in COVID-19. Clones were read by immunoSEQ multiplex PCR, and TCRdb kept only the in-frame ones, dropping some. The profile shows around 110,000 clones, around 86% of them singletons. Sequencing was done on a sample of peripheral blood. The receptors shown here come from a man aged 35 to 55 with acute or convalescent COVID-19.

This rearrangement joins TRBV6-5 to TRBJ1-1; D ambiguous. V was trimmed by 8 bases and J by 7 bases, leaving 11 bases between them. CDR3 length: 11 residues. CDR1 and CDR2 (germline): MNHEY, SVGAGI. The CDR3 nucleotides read TGTGCCAGCTCCCGGGGTCGTGAAGCTTTCTTT. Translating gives CASSRGREAFF.

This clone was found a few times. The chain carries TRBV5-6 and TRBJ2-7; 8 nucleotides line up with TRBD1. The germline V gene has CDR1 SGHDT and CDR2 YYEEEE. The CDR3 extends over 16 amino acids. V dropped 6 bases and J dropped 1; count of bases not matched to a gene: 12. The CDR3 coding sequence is TGTGCCAGCATCTCCTCCAGGGGGCGCAGGTCCTACGAGCAGTACTTC. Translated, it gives CASISSRGRRSYEQYF.

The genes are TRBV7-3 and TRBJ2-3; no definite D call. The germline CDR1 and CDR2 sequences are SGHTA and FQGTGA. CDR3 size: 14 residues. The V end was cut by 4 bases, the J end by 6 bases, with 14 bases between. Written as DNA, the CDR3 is TGTGCCAGCAGCTCCCCTCCTTTACGGGATACGCAGTATTTT. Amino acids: CASSSPPLRDTQYF.

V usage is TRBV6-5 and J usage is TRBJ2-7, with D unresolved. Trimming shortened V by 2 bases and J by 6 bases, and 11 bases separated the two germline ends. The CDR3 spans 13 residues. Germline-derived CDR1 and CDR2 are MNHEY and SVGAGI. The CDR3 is CASSYTLTPEQYF. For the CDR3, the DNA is TGTGCCAGCAGTTACACACTGACACCCGAGCAGTACTTC.

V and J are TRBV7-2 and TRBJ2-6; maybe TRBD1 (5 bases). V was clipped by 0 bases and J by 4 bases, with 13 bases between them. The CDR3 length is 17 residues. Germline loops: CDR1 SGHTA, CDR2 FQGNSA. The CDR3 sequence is CASSLAVRVAGANVLTF. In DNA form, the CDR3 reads TGTGCCAGCAGCTTAGCCGTCAGGGTGGCCGGGGCCAACGTCCTGACTTTC.

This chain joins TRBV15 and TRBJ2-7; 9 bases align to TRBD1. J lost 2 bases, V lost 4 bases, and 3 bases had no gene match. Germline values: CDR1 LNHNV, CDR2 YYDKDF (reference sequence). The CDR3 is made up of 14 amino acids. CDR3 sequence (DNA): TGTGCCACCAGCACCCGACAGGGGGCCTACGAGCAGTACTTC. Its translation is CATSTRQGAYEQYF.

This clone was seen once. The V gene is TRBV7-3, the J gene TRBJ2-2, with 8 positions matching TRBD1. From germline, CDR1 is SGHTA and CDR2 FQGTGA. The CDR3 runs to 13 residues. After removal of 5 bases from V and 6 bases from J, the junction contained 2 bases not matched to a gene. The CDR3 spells CASSVTGAGELFF. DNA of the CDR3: TGTGCCAGCAGCGTGACAGGGGCCGGGGAGCTGTTTTTT.

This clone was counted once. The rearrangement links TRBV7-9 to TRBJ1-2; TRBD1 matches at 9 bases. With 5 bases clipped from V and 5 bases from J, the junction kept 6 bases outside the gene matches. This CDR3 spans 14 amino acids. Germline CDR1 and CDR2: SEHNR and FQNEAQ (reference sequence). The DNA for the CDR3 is TGTGCCAGCAGCCCGGGGACAGGGAGGTATGGCTACACCTTC. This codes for CASSPGTGRYGYTF.

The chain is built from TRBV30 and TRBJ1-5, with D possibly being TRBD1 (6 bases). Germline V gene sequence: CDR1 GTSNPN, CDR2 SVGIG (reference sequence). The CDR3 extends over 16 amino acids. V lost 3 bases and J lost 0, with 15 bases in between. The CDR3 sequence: CAWSNHRDYSNQPQHF. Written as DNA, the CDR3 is TGTGCCTGGAGCAATCACAGGGATTATAGCAATCAGCCCCAGCATTTT. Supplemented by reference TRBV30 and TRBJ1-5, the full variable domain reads SQTIHQWPATLVQPVGSPLSLECTVEGTSNPNLYWYRQAAGRGLQLLFYSVGIGQISSEVPQNLSASRPQDRQFILSSKKLLLSDSGFYLCAWSNHRDYSNQPQHFGDGTRLSIL.

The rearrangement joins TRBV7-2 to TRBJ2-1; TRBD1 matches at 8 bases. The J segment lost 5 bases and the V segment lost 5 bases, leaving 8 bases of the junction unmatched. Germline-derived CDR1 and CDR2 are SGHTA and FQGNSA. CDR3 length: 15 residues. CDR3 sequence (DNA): TGTGCCAGCAGCCAGGACAGGGCCTACCACAATGAGCAGTTCTTC. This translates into CASSQDRAYHNEQFF.

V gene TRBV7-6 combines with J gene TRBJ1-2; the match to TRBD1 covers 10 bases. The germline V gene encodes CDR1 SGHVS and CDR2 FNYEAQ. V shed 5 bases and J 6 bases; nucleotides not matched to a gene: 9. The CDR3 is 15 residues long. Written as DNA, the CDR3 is TGTGCCAGCAGCCTCAGGGGACAGGGGAGGGATGGCTACACCTTC. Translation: CASSLRGQGRDGYTF.

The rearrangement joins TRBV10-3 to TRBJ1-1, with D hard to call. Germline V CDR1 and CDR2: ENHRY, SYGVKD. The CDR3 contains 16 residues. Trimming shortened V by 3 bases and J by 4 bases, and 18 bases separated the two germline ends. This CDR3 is CAISDDVPGYGTEAFF. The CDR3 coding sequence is TGTGCCATCAGTGATGACGTCCCGGGGTACGGCACTGAAGCTTTCTTT.

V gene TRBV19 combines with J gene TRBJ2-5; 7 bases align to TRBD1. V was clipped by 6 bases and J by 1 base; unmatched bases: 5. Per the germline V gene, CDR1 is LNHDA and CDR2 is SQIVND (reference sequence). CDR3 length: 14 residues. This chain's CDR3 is CASSSTGFQETQYF. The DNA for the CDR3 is TGTGCCAGTAGCTCGACAGGGTTCCAAGAGACCCAGTACTTC.

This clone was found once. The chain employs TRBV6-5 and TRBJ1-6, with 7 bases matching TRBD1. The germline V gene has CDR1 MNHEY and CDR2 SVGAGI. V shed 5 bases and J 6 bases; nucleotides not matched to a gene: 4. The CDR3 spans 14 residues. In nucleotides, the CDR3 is TGTGCCAGCAGTAGGGGGGACAGTAATTCACCCCTCCACTTT. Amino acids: CASSRGDSNSPLHF.

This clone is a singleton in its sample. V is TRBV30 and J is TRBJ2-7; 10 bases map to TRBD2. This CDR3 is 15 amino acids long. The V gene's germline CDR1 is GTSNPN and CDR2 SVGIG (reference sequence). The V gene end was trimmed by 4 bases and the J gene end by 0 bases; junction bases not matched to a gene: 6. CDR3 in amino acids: CAWKTGTSVSYEQYF. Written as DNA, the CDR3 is TGTGCCTGGAAGACCGGGACTAGCGTCTCCTACGAGCAGTACTTC.

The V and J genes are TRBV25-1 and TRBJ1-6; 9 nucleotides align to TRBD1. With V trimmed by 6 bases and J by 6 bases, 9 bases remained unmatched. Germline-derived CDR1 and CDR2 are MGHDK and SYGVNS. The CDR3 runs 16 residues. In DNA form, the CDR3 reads TGTGCCAGCAGCAATCCCGGGGACAGGGTTAATTCACCCCTCCACTTT. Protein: CASSNPGDRVNSPLHF.

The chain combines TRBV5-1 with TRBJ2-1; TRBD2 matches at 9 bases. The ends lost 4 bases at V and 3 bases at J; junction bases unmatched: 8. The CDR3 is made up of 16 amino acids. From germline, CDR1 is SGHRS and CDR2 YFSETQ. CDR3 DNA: TGCGCCAGCAGCCGGGAGGCGGGAGGGGACTACAATGAGCAGTTCTTC. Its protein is CASSREAGGDYNEQFF.

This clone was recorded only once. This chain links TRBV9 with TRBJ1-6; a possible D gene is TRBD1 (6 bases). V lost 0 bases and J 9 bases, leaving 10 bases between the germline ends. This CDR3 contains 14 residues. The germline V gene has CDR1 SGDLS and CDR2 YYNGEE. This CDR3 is CASSVGGQGSPLHF. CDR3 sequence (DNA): TGTGCCAGCAGCGTAGGGGGGCAAGGTTCACCCCTCCACTTT.

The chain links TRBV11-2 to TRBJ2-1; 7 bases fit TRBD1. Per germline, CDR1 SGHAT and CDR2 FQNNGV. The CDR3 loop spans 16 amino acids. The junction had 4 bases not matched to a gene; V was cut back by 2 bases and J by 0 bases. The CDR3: CASSLRRDSSYNEQFF. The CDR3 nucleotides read TGTGCCAGCAGCTTACGCCGGGACAGCTCCTACAATGAGCAGTTCTTC.

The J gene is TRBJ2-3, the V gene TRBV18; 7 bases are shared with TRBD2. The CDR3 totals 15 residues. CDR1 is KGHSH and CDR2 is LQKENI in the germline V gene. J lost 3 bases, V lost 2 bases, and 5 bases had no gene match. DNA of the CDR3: TGTGCCAGCTCACCAGGACTAGGCCAAACAGATACGCAGTATTTT. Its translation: CASSPGLGQTDTQYF.

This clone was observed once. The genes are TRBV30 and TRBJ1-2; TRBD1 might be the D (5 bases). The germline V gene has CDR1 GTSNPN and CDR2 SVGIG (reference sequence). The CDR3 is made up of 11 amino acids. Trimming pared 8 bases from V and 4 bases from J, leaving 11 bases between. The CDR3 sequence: CAGEDSYGYTF. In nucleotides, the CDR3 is TGTGCCGGAGAAGACAGCTATGGCTACACCTTC.